A single sample is the source of the 20 T cell receptor beta chains below, sequenced in a study of blood T cell repertoires in COVID-19 (dated by TCRdb to 2019 to 2021). Library creation used the immunoSEQ multiplex PCR assay. TCRdb took over this immuneACCESS table, retaining in-frame rearrangements with V and J assigned. Such tables are incomplete; in checked studies, under half of the missing clones stem from an unresolved V gene, and the remainder is unexplained. For this sample there are fewer than 400,000 clones; 83% appear just once. The ten largest clones add up to around 3% of the sample. Sequenced input: peripheral blood. The source of these receptors is a man aged 25 to 45 with active or convalescent COVID-19.

This clone was counted only a few times. The rearrangement joins TRBV3-1 (or the pseudogene TRBV3-2) to TRBJ2-1, with TRBD2 matching 7 bases. Germline V gene lookup returns CDR1 LGHDT and CDR2 YNNKEL (reference sequence). The CDR3 sequence is 16 residues long. V lost 0 bases and J lost 6; bases outside the gene matches: 8. The DNA for the CDR3 is TGTGCCAGCAGCCAAGAGAGACTAGCCATGCTCAATGAGCAGTTCTTC. Translation: CASSQERLAMLNEQFF.

V usage is TRBV6-5 and J usage is TRBJ2-2; 7 bases fit TRBD1. Trimming cost V 6 bases and J 3 bases; bases outside gene matches: 4. This CDR3 comprises 14 residues. Germline V gene sequence: CDR1 MNHEY, CDR2 SVGAGI. Written as DNA, the CDR3 is TGTGCCAGCAGCCAGGGACAGTACACCGGGGAGCTGTTTTTT. Its translation is CASSQGQYTGELFF.

The rearrangement links TRBV29-1 to TRBJ1-2; D gene unclear. Per the germline V gene, CDR1 is SQVTM and CDR2 is ANQGSEA. This CDR3 is 13 amino acids long. V dropped 5 bases and J dropped 3 bases, with 13 bases sitting between them. This chain's CDR3 is CSVQSGPDYGYTF. DNA of the CDR3: TGCAGCGTTCAATCAGGCCCCGACTATGGCTACACCTTC. Filled out from reference TRBV29-1 and TRBJ1-2, the complete variable domain reads SAVISQKPSRDICQRGTSLTIQCQVDSQVTMMFWYRQQPGQSLTLIATANQGSEATYESGFVIDKFPISRPNLTFSTLTVSNMSPEDSSIYLCSVQSGPDYGYTFGSGTRLTVV.

V usage is TRBV10-3 and J usage is TRBJ1-1; 7 bases are shared with TRBD1. From germline, CDR1 is ENHRY and CDR2 SYGVKD. The CDR3 consists of 16 residues. Trimming took 5 bases from V and 0 from J; bases not matched to a gene: 9. The CDR3 protein is CAISRQGEGMNTEAFF. CDR3 DNA: TGTGCCATCAGTCGACAGGGAGAGGGAATGAACACTGAAGCTTTCTTT.

The chain employs TRBV5-1 and TRBJ1-5; 8 bases align to TRBD1. Germline loops: CDR1 SGHRS, CDR2 YFSETQ. This CDR3 spans 14 amino acids. The V segment lost 0 bases and the J segment 5 bases; nucleotides outside the gene matches: 1. Here the CDR3 DNA reads TGCGCCAGCAGCTTGGGGACAGGGCATCAGCCCCAGCATTTT. Its translation is CASSLGTGHQPQHF.

This clone was observed a single time. The chain's CDR3 is CASSPLGGRDQPQHF. For the CDR3, the DNA is TGTGCCAGCAGCCCCCTGGGGGGAAGGGATCAGCCCCAGCATTTT. V is TRBV6-5 and J is TRBJ1-5; TRBD1 might be the D (5 bases). The CDR3 is 15 amino acids. Trimming removed 6 bases from V and 5 bases from J, with 17 bases in between. Germline V lookup: CDR1 MNHEY, CDR2 SVGAGI.

V is TRBV18 and J is TRBJ1-4; no clear D. The CDR3 runs to 15 residues. The V gene lost 0 bases and the J gene lost 7 bases, with 12 bases spanning the gap. Germline V CDR1 and CDR2: KGHSH, LQKENI. In DNA form, the CDR3 reads TGTGCCAGCTCACCACCAGGCCGGTCGGGTGAAAAACTGTTTTTT. It codes for CASSPPGRSGEKLFF.

The genes are TRBV7-9 and TRBJ2-3; D unresolved. Per the germline V gene, CDR1 is SEHNR and CDR2 is FQNEAQ (reference sequence). Between the trimmed V and J ends, which lost 5 bases and 2 bases, there was a span of 8 bases. The CDR3 runs 13 residues. The CDR3 protein is CASSETYTDTQYF. DNA of the CDR3: TGTGCCAGCAGCGAAACCTACACAGATACGCAGTATTTT. The variable domain in full, completed from reference TRBV7-9 and TRBJ2-3, reads DTGVSQNPRHKITKRGQNVTFRCDPISEHNRLYWYRQTLGQGPEFLTYFQNEAQLEKSRLLSDRFSAERPKGSFSTLEIQRTEQGDSAMYLCASSETYTDTQYFGPGTRLTVL.

The genes are TRBV29-1 and TRBJ2-1; TRBD2 aligns across 9 bases. J gave up 4 bases and V 2 bases, and 9 bases lay outside the gene matches. CDR1 is SQVTM, CDR2 ANQGSEA, per germline. The CDR3 length is 16 residues. CDR3 in DNA: TGCAGCGTTGAACTGGCTAGCGGGACCGTATACAATGAGCAGTTCTTC. The encoded protein is CSVELASGTVYNEQFF.

The J gene is TRBJ1-5, the V gene TRBV6-1; no clear D. Looked up from germline, CDR1 is MNHNS and CDR2 is SASEGT. The CDR3 covers 20 residues. Trimming pared 0 bases from V and 2 bases from J, leaving 23 bases between. The CDR3 here is CASSEARIFREARGNQPQHF. The DNA for the CDR3 is TGTGCCAGCAGTGAAGCCCGCATCTTCCGGGAGGCAAGAGGCAATCAGCCCCAGCATTTT.

This clone was counted between two and nine times. This chain joins TRBV10-3 and TRBJ2-1, with D perhaps TRBD2 (5 bases). Germline lookup yields CDR1 ENHRY and CDR2 SYGVKD. Trimming cost V 2 bases and J 9 bases, with 11 bases left between them. The length of the CDR3 is 13 residues. CDR3 in amino acids: CAISEKLEGEQFF. CDR3 sequence (DNA): TGTGCCATCAGTGAGAAGCTCGAGGGTGAGCAGTTCTTC.

V usage is TRBV27 and J usage is TRBJ2-1, with D unresolved. Trimming cost V 6 bases and J 9 bases, with 15 bases left between them. CDR1 MNHEY and CDR2 SMNVEV come from the germline V gene (reference sequence). The CDR3 is 13 residues long. CDR3 nucleotides: TGTGCCAGCAGCCCCAGGCCCGATGGTGAGCAGTTCTTC. It yields the protein CASSPRPDGEQFF.

The chain combines TRBV19 with TRBJ2-2; tentative D call: TRBD1 (6 bases). Germline CDR1 is LNHDA and CDR2 is SQIVND (reference sequence). This CDR3 spans 12 amino acids. CDR3 loop: CVSGQATGELFF. The CDR3 DNA reads as TGTGTCTCGGGACAAGCCACCGGGGAGCTGTTTTTT.

This clone was seen a single time. The chain employs TRBV12-5 and TRBJ2-1, with 13 bases fitting TRBD2. The CDR3 is made up of 24 amino acids. Germline CDR1 reads LGHNT; CDR2 reads FRNRAP. V dropped 5 bases and J dropped 2; count of bases not matched to a gene: 27. CDR3 region: CASGPSRHRDTLSGTSGAYNEQFF. CDR3 nucleotide sequence: TGTGCTAGTGGTCCCTCGCGTCATCGGGACACCCTATCCGGGACTAGCGGGGCCTACAATGAGCAGTTCTTC.

This clone was recorded a few times. The chain links TRBV7-9 to TRBJ2-1; the D gene is possibly TRBD2 (5 bases). The V gene lost 1 base and the J gene lost 9 bases, with 16 bases spanning the gap. The CDR3 has 15 residues. The V gene's germline CDR1 is SEHNR and CDR2 FQNEAQ (reference sequence). The CDR3, as DNA: TGTGCCAGCAGCTTAGTAATCGGGGATCACAGTGAGCAGTTCTTC. It specifies CASSLVIGDHSEQFF.

This clone was recorded a few times. The chain carries TRBV27 and TRBJ1-5; D is unresolved. V was pared by 4 bases and J by 6 bases, with 10 bases between. The CDR3 totals 13 residues. Germline loops: CDR1 MNHEY, CDR2 SMNVEV (reference sequence). The CDR3 DNA reads as TGTGCCAGCAGTTCATACGGGAGTCAGCCCCAGCATTTT. Amino acids: CASSSYGSQPQHF.

This chain uses TRBV5-4 with TRBJ2-1, with D possibly being TRBD2 (5 bases). This CDR3 has 14 residues. Trimming took off 4 bases at V and 3 bases at J, with 11 bases between the two ends. Per germline, CDR1 SGHNT and CDR2 YYREEE (reference sequence). The CDR3 region is CASSLPRDYNEQFF. The CDR3 DNA follows: TGTGCCAGCAGCCTCCCCCGGGACTACAATGAGCAGTTCTTC.

The J gene is TRBJ1-6, the V gene TRBV9; 7 bases match TRBD1. Unmatched junction bases numbered 11, after V lost 0 bases and J lost 8 bases. The CDR3 runs to 17 residues. The germline CDR1 and CDR2 sequences are SGDLS and YYNGEE. Here the CDR3 DNA reads TGTGCCAGCAGCGTAGAAGGGTCGGGGCAGGGGGATTCACCCCTCCACTTT. Its protein product is CASSVEGSGQGDSPLHF.

V gene TRBV18 combines with J gene TRBJ2-3, with 15 positions matching TRBD2. V shed 4 bases, J shed 1 base, and the junction held 6 bases outside the gene matches. This CDR3 region has 18 residues. Germline assignment: CDR1 KGHSH and CDR2 LQKENI. CDR3 nucleotide sequence: TGTGCCAGCTCACGGGGACTAGCGGGGGGACGCGGCACAGATACGCAGTATTTT. Its protein product is CASSRGLAGGRGTDTQYF. Full variable domain (outside the CDR3, taken from reference TRBV18 and TRBJ2-3): NAGVMQNPRHLVRRRGQEARLRCSPMKGHSHVYWYRQLPEEGLKFMVYLQKENIIDESGMPKERFSAEFPKEGPSILRIQQVVRGDSAAYFCASSRGLAGGRGTDTQYFGPGTRLTVL.

V usage is TRBV30 and J usage is TRBJ1-5; 7 positions agree with TRBD1. Losses at the gene ends were 1 base for V and 7 bases for J; bases not matched to a gene: 4. The CDR3 consists of 13 residues. Germline lookup yields CDR1 GTSNPN and CDR2 SVGIG (reference sequence). DNA of the CDR3: TGTGCCTGGAGTGAGGGGGCGGGGCAGCCCCAGCATTTT. It codes for CAWSEGAGQPQHF.